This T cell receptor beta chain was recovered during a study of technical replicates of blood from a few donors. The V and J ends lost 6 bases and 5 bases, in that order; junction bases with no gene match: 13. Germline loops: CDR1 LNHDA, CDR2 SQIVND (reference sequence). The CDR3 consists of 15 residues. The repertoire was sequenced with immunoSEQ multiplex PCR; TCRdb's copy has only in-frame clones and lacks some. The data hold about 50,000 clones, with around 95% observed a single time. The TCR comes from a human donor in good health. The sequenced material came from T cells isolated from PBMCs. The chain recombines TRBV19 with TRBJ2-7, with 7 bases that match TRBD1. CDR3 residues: CASSTLGTVRDEQYF. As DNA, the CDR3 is TGTGCCAGTAGCACCCTCGGGACAGTGCGCGACGAGCAGTACTTC.